Following are 19 T cell receptor beta chains from one sample sequenced in a study of blood T cell repertoires in COVID-19. Generated by immunoSEQ multiplex PCR, the TCRdb table keeps only in-frame clones and is missing some. Here the sample spans around 480,000 clones, 87% being singletons. Sequenced material: PBMCs or T cells enriched from blood (not recorded which). These receptors were collected from a woman aged 18-29 years who had recovered from COVID-19.

This chain links TRBV5-4 with TRBJ2-5; possibly TRBD1 for D (6 bases). Trimming took 4 bases from V and 2 from J, leaving 12 bases between them. The CDR3 extends over 14 amino acids. CDR1 is SGHNT and CDR2 is YYREEE in the germline V gene (reference sequence). CDR3 sequence: CASSVAGTQETQYF. The CDR3 DNA follows: TGTGCCAGCAGCGTAGCAGGGACACAAGAGACCCAGTACTTC.

This chain uses TRBV7-9 with TRBJ1-5; 7 bases agree with TRBD1. Germline V gene data show CDR1 as SEHNR and CDR2 as FQNEAQ (reference sequence). The CDR3 runs to 15 residues. The V and J ends lost 5 bases and 0 bases, in that order; junction bases with no gene match: 4. This CDR3 is CASSLDRDSNQPQHF. CDR3 sequence (DNA): TGTGCCAGCAGCCTAGACAGGGATAGCAATCAGCCCCAGCATTTT.

The chain couples TRBV6-6 to TRBJ2-3, with TRBD2 matching over 9 bases. V was pared by 9 bases and J by 6 bases, with 13 bases of the junction left unmatched. Looked up from germline, CDR1 is MNHNY and CDR2 is SVGAGI (reference sequence). The CDR3 has 15 amino acids. The CDR3 coding sequence is TGTGCCAGTTCGACGGGACTAGCATTTGGGGATACGCAGTATTTT. This sequence encodes CASSTGLAFGDTQYF.

V and J are TRBV9 and TRBJ1-6; D not certain. CDR3 length: 12 amino acids. V shed 7 bases and J shed 6 bases, with 8 bases lying between them. CDR1 and CDR2 from the germline V gene are SGDLS and YYNGEE. Here the CDR3 DNA reads TGTGCCAGCGGGCAGCTTAATTCACCCCTCCACTTT. Its translation is CASGQLNSPLHF.

The V gene is TRBV27, the J gene TRBJ1-2, with 10 bases aligning to TRBD1. The CDR3 runs to 13 residues. Trimming cost V 5 bases and J 6 bases; bases outside gene matches: 3. The germline CDR1 and CDR2 sequences are MNHEY and SMNVEV (reference sequence). CDR3 region: CASSRTGGNGYTF. In DNA form, the CDR3 reads TGTGCCAGCAGTCGGACAGGGGGGAATGGCTACACCTTC.

The rearrangement links TRBV1 to TRBJ1-2. TRBV1 is a pseudogene segment. There are 16 residues in the CDR3. CDR3: CTSTPGYNGTLYGYTF. The CDR3 DNA reads as TGCACCAGCACCCCGGGATATAACGGGACTTTGTATGGCTACACCTTC.

This rearrangement joins TRBV6-5 to TRBJ2-1, with D possibly matching TRBD2 (6 bases). The CDR3 loop spans 14 amino acids. The germline V gene encodes CDR1 MNHEY and CDR2 SVGAGI. Trimming stripped 6 bases from V and 8 bases from J, with 17 bases between. CDR3 protein: CASSIGTSSDEQFF. CDR3 bases: TGTGCCAGCAGCATCGGGACTTCCTCCGATGAGCAGTTCTTC.

The gene calls are TRBV19 and TRBJ2-5; weak D call: TRBD1 (5 bases). V lost 5 bases to trimming and J lost 5 bases, with 21 bases between them. Germline CDR1 LNHDA, CDR2 SQIVND (reference sequence). This CDR3 has 16 residues. This chain's CDR3 is CASSPRRTGAGETQYF. CDR3 coding DNA: TGTGCCAGTAGTCCGCGGAGAACAGGCGCCGGGGAGACCCAGTACTTC.

Note on this clone: A junction end diverges from the germline sequence, so it may reflect a read error. V and J are TRBV6-1 and TRBJ1-2; weak D call: TRBD1 (5 bases). The CDR3 spans 15 residues. Germline V CDR1 and CDR2: MNHNS, SASEGT. The CDR3 is CASREVQGSNYGYTF. The CDR3 region has the DNA TGTGCCAGCCGTGAGGTCCAGGGCTCCAACTATGGCTACACCTTC.

The rearrangement uses TRBV24-1 and TRBJ2-3; D is undetermined. The ends were cut back, 0 bases at V and 0 bases at J, with 18 bases in the middle. CDR3 length: 19 amino acids. Germline CDR1 reads KGHDR; CDR2 reads SFDVKD. CDR3 loop: CATSDLDSPDPASTDTQYF. The DNA of the CDR3 is TGTGCCACCAGTGATTTGGACTCCCCGGATCCTGCTAGCACAGATACGCAGTATTTT.

The V and J genes are TRBV27 and TRBJ2-7; possible D gene TRBD2, 5 bases. CDR1 MNHEY and CDR2 SMNVEV come from the germline V gene (reference sequence). The ends were cut back, 1 base at V and 6 bases at J, with 13 bases in the middle. The CDR3 is 14 amino acids. The CDR3 region has the DNA TGTGCCAGCAGTTTATTGCAGGATCGGGGCGAGCAGTACTTC. This translates into CASSLLQDRGEQYF.

This clone appeared a few times. This rearrangement joins TRBV5-1 to TRBJ1-2, with 9 bases lining up with TRBD1. Trimming at V came to 2 bases and at J to 2 bases, leaving 7 bases not matched to a gene. This CDR3 is built from 16 residues. Germline values: CDR1 SGHRS, CDR2 YFSETQ. The CDR3 sequence: CASSLARDRVNYGYTF. The CDR3 DNA reads TGCGCCAGCAGCTTAGCCCGGGACAGGGTAAACTATGGCTACACCTTC. Filled out from reference TRBV5-1 and TRBJ1-2, the complete variable domain reads KAGVTQTPRYLIKTRGQQVTLSCSPISGHRSVSWYQQTPGQGLQFLFEYFSETQRNKGNFPGRFSGRQFSNSRSEMNVSTLELGDSALYLCASSLARDRVNYGYTFGSGTRLTVV.

This clone was seen a single time. The rearrangement uses TRBV28 and TRBJ2-7, with 7 bases fitting TRBD1. CDR1 is MDHEN and CDR2 is SYDVKM in the germline V gene. There are 14 residues in the CDR3. V trimming: 10 bases; J trimming: 0 bases; junction bases outside the gene matches: 9. The CDR3 reads CAIFFDRVSYEQYF. The CDR3 coding sequence is TGTGCCATCTTTTTCGACAGGGTCTCCTACGAGCAGTACTTC. Based on the CDR3 plus reference TRBV28 and TRBJ2-7, the full variable domain is DVKVTQSSRYLVKRTGEKVFLECVQDMDHENMFWYRQDPGLGLRLIYFSYDVKMKEKGDIPEGYSVSREKKERFSLILESASTNQTSMYLCAIFFDRVSYEQYFGPGTRLTVT.

This chain connects TRBV7-8 to TRBJ2-7, with D possibly matching TRBD2 (7 bases). The CDR3 spans 16 residues. Trimming took 1 base from V and 0 from J, leaving 13 bases between them. Germline CDR1 and CDR2: SGHVS and FQNEAQ. This CDR3 is CASSLESGGLSYEQYF. CDR3 DNA sequence: TGTGCCAGCAGCTTAGAGTCGGGGGGCCTCTCCTACGAGCAGTACTTC.

The gene calls are TRBV24-1 and TRBJ2-7; D not resolved. Germline assignment: CDR1 KGHDR and CDR2 SFDVKD. The V end lost 12 bases, the J end lost 6 bases, and 11 bases lay between the germline ends. This CDR3 contains 10 residues. CDR3 protein: CAPPHVEQYF. The CDR3 DNA reads as TGTGCCCCACCACATGTCGAGCAGTACTTC.

The chain joins TRBV30 to TRBJ2-5; 7 bases are shared with TRBD1. CDR3 length: 13 amino acids. Germline lookup yields CDR1 GTSNPN and CDR2 SVGIG (reference sequence). J gave up 1 base and V 6 bases, and 5 bases lay outside the gene matches. The CDR3 DNA follows: TGTGCCTGCACCCGGGACAGCCAAGAGACCCAGTACTTC. Amino acids: CACTRDSQETQYF.

The CDR3 reads CASSTALDSDTLGAFF. DNA for the CDR3: TGTGCCAGTAGCACTGCCTTGGACAGCGACACGTTGGGGGCTTTCTTT. The V call is TRBV19, the J call TRBJ1-1; a weak D match, TRBD1 (6 bases). The length of the CDR3 is 16 residues. Trimming left V 6 bases short and J 11 bases short, with 28 bases between. CDR1 is LNHDA and CDR2 is SQIVND in the germline V gene (reference sequence).

The CDR3, as DNA: TGTGCCAGCACGGTGGGCGGGGAGCCCCTAAACACAGATACGCAGTATTTT. Translated, it gives CASTVGGEPLNTDTQYF. This rearrangement joins TRBV2 to TRBJ2-3; D might be TRBD2 (6 bases). Between the trimmed V and J ends, which lost 7 bases and 2 bases, there was a span of 22 bases. This CDR3 contains 17 residues. Germline V CDR1 and CDR2: SNHLY, FYNNEI.

This clone has only one observation. The chain is built from TRBV7-8 and TRBJ2-3, with 10 positions matching TRBD2. The CDR3 contains 16 residues. The V gene's germline CDR1 is SGHVS and CDR2 FQNEAQ. V lost 3 bases to trimming and J lost 2 bases; unmatched junction nucleotides: 5. The CDR3 DNA sequence: TGTGCCAGCAGCTTTAGCGGGGGGTCGCCCACAGATACGCAGTATTTT. It yields the protein CASSFSGGSPTDTQYF.